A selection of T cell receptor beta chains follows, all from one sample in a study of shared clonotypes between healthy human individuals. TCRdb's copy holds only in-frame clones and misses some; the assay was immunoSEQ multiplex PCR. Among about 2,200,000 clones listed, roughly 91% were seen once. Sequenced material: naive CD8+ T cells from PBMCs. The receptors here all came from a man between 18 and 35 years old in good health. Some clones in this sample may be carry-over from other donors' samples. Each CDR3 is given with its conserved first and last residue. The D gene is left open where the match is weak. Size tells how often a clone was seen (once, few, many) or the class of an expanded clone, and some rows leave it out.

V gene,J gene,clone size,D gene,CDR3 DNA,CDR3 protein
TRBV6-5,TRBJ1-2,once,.,TGTGCCAGCAGTTACTTAGAATCCGGGGACAACTATGGCTACACCTTC,CASSYLESGDNYGYTF
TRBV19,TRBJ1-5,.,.,TGTGCCAGTAGTGTTCCGGGATTTAATCAGCCCCAGCATTTT,CASSVPGFNQPQHF
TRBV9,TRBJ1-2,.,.,TGTGCCAGCAGCGTAGATGACACCTCACCTAACTATGGCTACACCTTC,CASSVDDTSPNYGYTF
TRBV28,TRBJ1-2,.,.,TGTGCCAGCAGTTTAGGAGACACTAACTATGGCTACACCTTC,CASSLGDTNYGYTF
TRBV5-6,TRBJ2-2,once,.,TGTGCCAGCAGCTTCATACAGGGAGGTTCGAACACCGGGGAGCTGTTTTTT,CASSFIQGGSNTGELFF
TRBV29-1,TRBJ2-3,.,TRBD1,TGCAGCGTTGAAGGAGGGACAGGGGCGAGCACAGATACGCAGTATTTT,CSVEGGTGASTDTQYF
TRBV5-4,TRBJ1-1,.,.,TGCGCCAGCAGCCGAGCAACAGGGAATCGCGCTTTCTTT,CASSRATGNRAFF
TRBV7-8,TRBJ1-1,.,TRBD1,TGTGCCAGCAGCTTAGTAGGGGGCCCAGAGGGAGTCATGAACACTGAAGCTTTCTTT,CASSLVGGPEGVMNTEAFF
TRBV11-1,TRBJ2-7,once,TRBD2,TGTGCCAGCAGCTTTGCCGAGACCGGGACTACTCCCCACTACGAGCAGTACTTC,CASSFAETGTTPHYEQYF
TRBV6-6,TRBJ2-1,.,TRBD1,TGTGCCAGCAGTTACTCGGACAGGCACAATGAGCAGTTCTTC,CASSYSDRHNEQFF
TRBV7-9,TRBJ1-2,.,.,TGTGCCAGCAGCTTACTGGACAGAGCTAACTATGGCTACACCTTC,CASSLLDRANYGYTF
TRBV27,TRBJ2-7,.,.,TGTGCCAGCAGTTTATCGTCCGGGAAAAGCTCCTACGAGCAGTACTTC,CASSLSSGKSSYEQYF
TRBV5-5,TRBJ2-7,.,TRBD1,TGTGCCAGCAGCCCCCTTCCGGGACAGGGGGACTACGAGCAGTACTTC,CASSPLPGQGDYEQYF
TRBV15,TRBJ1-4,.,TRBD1,TGTGCCACCAGCAGGGGACAGGGCTTCGAAAAACTGTTTTTT,CATSRGQGFEKLFF
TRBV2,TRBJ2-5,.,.,TGTGCCAGCAGAACCCGCGGGCCGACCCAAGAGACCCAGTACTTC,CASRTRGPTQETQYF
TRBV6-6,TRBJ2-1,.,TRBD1,TGTGCCAGCAGTTTCGGACAGGGAGATTGCTTCTTC,CASSFGQGDCFF
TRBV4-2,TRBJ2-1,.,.,TGTGCCAGCAGCCTGTACAATGAGCAGTTCTTC,CASSLYNEQFF
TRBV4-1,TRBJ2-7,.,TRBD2,TGCGCCAGCAGCCCCCGGTCGGCGGGGGGCGAGCAGTACTTC,CASSPRSAGGEQYF
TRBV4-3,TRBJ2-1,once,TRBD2,TGCGCCAGCAGCCTCGGGGTTCGGCTAGCGGGAGAGGGGGGGCAGTTCTTC,CASSLGVRLAGEGGQFF
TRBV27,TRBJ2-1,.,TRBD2,TGTGCCAGCAGTTTATCCTCCCTCCCGCGGGAGGACTACAATGAGCAGTTCTTC,CASSLSSLPREDYNEQFF
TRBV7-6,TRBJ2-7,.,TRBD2,TGTGCCAGCAGCTTAGAACTAGCGGGAACACCCTACGAGAAACAGGACTTC,CASSLELAGTPYEKQDF
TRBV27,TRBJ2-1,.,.,TGTGCCAGCACCCCAATCCAGGGTTTCAACTACAATGAGCAGTTCTTC,CASTPIQGFNYNEQFF
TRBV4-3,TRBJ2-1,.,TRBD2,TGCGCCAGCAGCCTCAGCCCCGCGGGACTAGCGACCAATGAGCAGTTCTTC,CASSLSPAGLATNEQFF
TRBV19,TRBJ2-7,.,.,TGTGCCACAACGGACAGAGACACCTACGAGCAGTACTTC,CATTDRDTYEQYF
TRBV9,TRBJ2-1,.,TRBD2,TGTGCCAGCAGCCCACGGGTGGTAGCGGGAGATACTGAGCAGTTCTTC,CASSPRVVAGDTEQFF
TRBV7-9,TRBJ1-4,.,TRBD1,TGTGCCAGCAGCGAATACGACAGGGGTACTAATGAAAAACTGTTTTTT,CASSEYDRGTNEKLFF
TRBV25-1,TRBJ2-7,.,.,TGTGCCAGCAGCCAGACAGACCCATACGAGCAGTACTTC,CASSQTDPYEQYF
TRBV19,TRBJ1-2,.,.,TGTGCCAGTAGTATGCGAGCGTCGGGGGGCCCCTTTCGTGGCTACACCTTC,CASSMRASGGPFRGYTF
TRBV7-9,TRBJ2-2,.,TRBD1,TGTGCCAGCAGCCCCCTGGGGACAGCGAACACCGGGGAGCTGTTTTTT,CASSPLGTANTGELFF
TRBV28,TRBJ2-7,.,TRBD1,TGTGCCAGCAGTTCGGGACAGGCCCCCTACGAGCAGTACTTC,CASSSGQAPYEQYF
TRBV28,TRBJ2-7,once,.,TGTGCCAGCAGTTTATGGGGGGTGGGCGCCGACTCCTACGAGCAGTACTTC,CASSLWGVGADSYEQYF
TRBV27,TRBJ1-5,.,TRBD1,TGTGCCAGCAGTCCCGGACAGGACTTTTCCACATATCAGCCCCAGCATTTT,CASSPGQDFSTYQPQHF
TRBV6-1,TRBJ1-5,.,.,TGTGCCAGCAGTGAAGTATGGGGGATTGGGAATCAGCCCCAGCATTTT,CASSEVWGIGNQPQHF
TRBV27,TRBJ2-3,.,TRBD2,TGTGCCAGCAGTTTACGAGGCGGGAGAACGCAGTATTTT,CASSLRGGRTQYF
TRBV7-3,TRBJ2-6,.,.,TGTGCCAGCAGCCGCGACGGCTCTGGGGCCAACGTCCTGACTTTC,CASSRDGSGANVLTF
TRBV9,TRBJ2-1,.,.,TGTGCCAGCAGCGCCCACGCAGGGTCCGATGAGCAGTTCTTC,CASSAHAGSDEQFF
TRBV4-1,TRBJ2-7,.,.,TGCGCCAGCAGCCAGGAAAATGAGGGAGTGAGATACGAGCAGTACTTC,CASSQENEGVRYEQYF
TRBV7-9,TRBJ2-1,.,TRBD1,TGTGCCAGCAGCTTAAGGGACAGGGGGTACAATGAGCAGTTCTTC,CASSLRDRGYNEQFF
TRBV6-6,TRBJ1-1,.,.,TGTGCCTCCGGAGTTGGTGAAGCTTTCTTT,CASGVGEAFF
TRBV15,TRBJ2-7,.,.,TGTGCCACCAGCAGAGGAGAAGGGGCCTACGAGCAGTACTTC,CATSRGEGAYEQYF
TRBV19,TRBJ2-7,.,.,TGTGCCAGTAGTGCGTACGGGACTCCAAACAGCGAGCAGTACTTC,CASSAYGTPNSEQYF
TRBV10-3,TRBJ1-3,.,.,TGTGCCATCAGTGACGGACAGTCCATCTCTGGAAACACCATATATTTT,CAISDGQSISGNTIYF
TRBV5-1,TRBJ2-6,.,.,TGCGCCAGCAGCCCGAGTGGGGGAATGGCCAACGTCCTGACTTTC,CASSPSGGMANVLTF
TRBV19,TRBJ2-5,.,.,TGTGCCACCTCCGGCCCTAAGGGACCAGAGACCCAGTACTTC,CATSGPKGPETQYF
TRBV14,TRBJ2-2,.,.,TGTGCCAGCAGCCGAACTCGTAACACCGGGGAGCTGTTTTTT,CASSRTRNTGELFF
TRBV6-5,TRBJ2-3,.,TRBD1,TGTGCCAGCAGTTACGCGGACAGGGCCACAGATACGCAGTATTTT,CASSYADRATDTQYF
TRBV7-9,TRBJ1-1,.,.,TGTGCCAGCAGCCTAGGCCCGTGGGCAGCGAACACTGAAGCTTTCTTT,CASSLGPWAANTEAFF
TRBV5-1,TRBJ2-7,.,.,TGCGCCAGCAGCTTGGGCGCGATCTCAGGGCCCTACGAGCAGTACTTC,CASSLGAISGPYEQYF
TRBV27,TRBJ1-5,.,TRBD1,TGTGCCAGCAGTTTGGACAGGAATAGCAATCAGCCCCAGCATTTT,CASSLDRNSNQPQHF
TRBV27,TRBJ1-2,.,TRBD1,TGTGCCAGCAGTCTAGGGACAGGGGGCGGCGATGGCTACACCTTC,CASSLGTGGGDGYTF
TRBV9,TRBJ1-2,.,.,TGTGCCAGCAGCGAGGGGGGTGAATTAAGGAACTATGGCTACACCTTC,CASSEGGELRNYGYTF
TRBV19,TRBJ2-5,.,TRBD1,TGTGCCAGTAGTATTCGGGACAGCGTACAAGAGACCCAGTACTTC,CASSIRDSVQETQYF